This T cell receptor beta chain is from a study of immune evolution from preneoplasia to lung adenocarcinoma. Overall study findings and caveats: Top clone share appeared to fall from AAH through AIS, MIA, adenocarcinoma.

Patients had resection in Japan or China between the mid-2010s and the late 2010s. Notes on this clone: The antigen is undetermined.

Assay used: immunoSEQ multiplex PCR; TCRdb lists only in-frame clones, some missing. This sample has roughly 4,000 clones; 70% to 90% occur once, and the top ten carry more than 4.5%. The CDR3 has 13 residues. The V gene lost 10 bases and the J gene lost 2 bases, with 13 bases spanning the gap. CDR1 MRHNA and CDR2 SNTAGT come from the germline V gene. J is TRBJ2-3 and V is TRBV6-4; no clear D gene. The sequenced sample consisted of FFPE minimally invasive lung adenocarcinoma tissue. The clonotype comes from a donor at least 70 years old with lung adenocarcinoma. The DNA of the CDR3 is TGTGCCACCATAGACACCTACACAGATACGCAGTATTTT. Translated: CATIDTYTDTQYF.